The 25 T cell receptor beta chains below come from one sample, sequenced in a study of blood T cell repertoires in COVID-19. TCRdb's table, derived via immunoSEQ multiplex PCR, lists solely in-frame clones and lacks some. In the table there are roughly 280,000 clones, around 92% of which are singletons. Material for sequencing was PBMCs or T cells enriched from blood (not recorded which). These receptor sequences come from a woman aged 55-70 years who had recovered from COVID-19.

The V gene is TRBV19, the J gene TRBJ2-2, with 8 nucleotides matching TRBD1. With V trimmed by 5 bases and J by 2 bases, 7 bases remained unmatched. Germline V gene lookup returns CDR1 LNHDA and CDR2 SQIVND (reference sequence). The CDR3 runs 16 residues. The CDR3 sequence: CASSFSTGGNTGELFF. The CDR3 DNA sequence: TGTGCCAGTAGTTTTTCTACAGGGGGTAACACCGGGGAGCTGTTTTTT.

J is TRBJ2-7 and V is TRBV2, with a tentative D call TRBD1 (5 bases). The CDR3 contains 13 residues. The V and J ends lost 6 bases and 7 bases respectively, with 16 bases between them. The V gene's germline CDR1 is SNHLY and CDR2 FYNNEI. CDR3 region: CASRKDAAGEQYF. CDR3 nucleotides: TGTGCCAGCAGGAAGGACGCAGCAGGGGAGCAGTACTTC.

CDR3 coding DNA: TGTGCCAGCGAAGGCGGGCTCAGCGGCACCGGGGAGCTGTTTTTT. The encoded protein is CASEGGLSGTGELFF. The rearrangement uses TRBV2 and TRBJ2-2; possible D gene TRBD2, 5 bases. The CDR3 has 15 amino acids. Trimming cost V 8 bases and J 4 bases, with 17 bases left between them. The germline gives CDR1 SNHLY, CDR2 FYNNEI.

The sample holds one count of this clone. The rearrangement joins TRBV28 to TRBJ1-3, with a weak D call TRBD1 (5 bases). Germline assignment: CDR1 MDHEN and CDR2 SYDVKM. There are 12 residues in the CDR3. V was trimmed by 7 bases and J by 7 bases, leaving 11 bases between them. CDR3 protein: CASTEQENTIYF. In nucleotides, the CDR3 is TGTGCCAGCACCGAACAGGAGAACACCATATATTTT.

The CDR3 DNA reads TGTGCCAGCAGCTTACTAGCGGGGACCTACGAGCAGTACTTC. It encodes CASSLLAGTYEQYF. The gene calls are TRBV11-3 and TRBJ2-7; TRBD2 aligns across 9 bases. Unmatched junction bases numbered 1, after V lost 2 bases and J lost 2 bases. Germline values: CDR1 SGHNT, CDR2 YENEEA. This CDR3 is 14 amino acids long.

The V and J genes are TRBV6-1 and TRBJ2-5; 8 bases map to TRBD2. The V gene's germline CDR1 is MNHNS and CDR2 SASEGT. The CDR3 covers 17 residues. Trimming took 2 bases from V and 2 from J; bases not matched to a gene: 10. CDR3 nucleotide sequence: TGTGCCAGCAGTGAAAGCCGTTCCCAGCGGGGGCAAGAGACCCAGTACTTC. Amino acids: CASSESRSQRGQETQYF.

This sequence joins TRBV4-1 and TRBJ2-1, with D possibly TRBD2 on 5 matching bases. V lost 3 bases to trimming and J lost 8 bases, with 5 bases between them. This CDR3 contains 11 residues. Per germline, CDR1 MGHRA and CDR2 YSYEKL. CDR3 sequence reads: CASSHGDEQFF. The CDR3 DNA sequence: TGCGCCAGCAGCCACGGGGATGAGCAGTTCTTC.

As DNA, the CDR3 is TGTGCCAGCATTGGGGGCCGACTCTACGAGCAGTACTTC. It encodes CASIGGRLYEQYF. The V gene is TRBV2, the J gene TRBJ2-7; maybe TRBD1 (6 bases). This CDR3 is 13 amino acids long. Germline assignment: CDR1 SNHLY and CDR2 FYNNEI. The germline V and J ends were trimmed by 7 bases and 3 bases, with 13 bases remaining between them. Full variable domain (outside the CDR3, taken from reference TRBV2 and TRBJ2-7): EPEVTQTPSHQVTQMGQEVILRCVPISNHLYFYWYRQILGQKVEFLVSFYNNEISEKSEIFDDQFSVERPDGSNFTLKIRSTKLEDSAMYFCASIGGRLYEQYFGPGTRLTVT.

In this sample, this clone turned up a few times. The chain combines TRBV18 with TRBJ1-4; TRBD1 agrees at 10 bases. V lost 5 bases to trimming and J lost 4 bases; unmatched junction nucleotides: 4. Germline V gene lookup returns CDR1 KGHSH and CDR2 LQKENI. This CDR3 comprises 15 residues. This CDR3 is CASSAGQGVNEKLFF. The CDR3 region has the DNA TGTGCCAGCTCAGCCGGACAGGGGGTTAATGAAAAACTGTTTTTT.

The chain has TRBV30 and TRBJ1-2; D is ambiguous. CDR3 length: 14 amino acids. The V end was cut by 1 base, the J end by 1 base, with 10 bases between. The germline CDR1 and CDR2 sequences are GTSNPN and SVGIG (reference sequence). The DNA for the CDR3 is TGTGCCTGGAGTGCGGTAACCTTTAACTATGGCTACACCTTC. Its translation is CAWSAVTFNYGYTF.

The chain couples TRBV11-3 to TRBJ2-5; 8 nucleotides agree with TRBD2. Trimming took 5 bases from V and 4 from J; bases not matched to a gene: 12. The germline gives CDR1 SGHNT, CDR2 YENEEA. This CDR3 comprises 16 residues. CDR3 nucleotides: TGTGCCAGCAGCCCCACCTCCCGGGAGGGTTTAGAGACCCAGTACTTC. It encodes CASSPTSREGLETQYF.

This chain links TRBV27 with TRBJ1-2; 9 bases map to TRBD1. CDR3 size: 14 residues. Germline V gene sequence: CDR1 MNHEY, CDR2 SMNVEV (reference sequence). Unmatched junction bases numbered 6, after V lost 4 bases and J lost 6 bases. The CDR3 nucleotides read TGTGCCAGCAGTTGGAGACAGGGGGGTGATGGCTACACCTTC. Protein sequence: CASSWRQGGDGYTF.

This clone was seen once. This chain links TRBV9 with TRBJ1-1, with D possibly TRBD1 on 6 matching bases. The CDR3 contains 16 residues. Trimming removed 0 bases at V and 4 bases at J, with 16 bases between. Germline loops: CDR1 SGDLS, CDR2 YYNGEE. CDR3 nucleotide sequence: TGTGCCAGCAGCGTAGTGGGGGGGGCCCTGACCACTGAAGCTTTCTTT. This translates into CASSVVGGALTTEAFF.

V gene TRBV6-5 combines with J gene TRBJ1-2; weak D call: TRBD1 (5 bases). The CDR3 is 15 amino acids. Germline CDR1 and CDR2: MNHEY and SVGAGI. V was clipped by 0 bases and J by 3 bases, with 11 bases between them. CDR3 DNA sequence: TGTGCCAGCAGTTACTCGGAGGGGAGATACTATGGCTACACCTTC. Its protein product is CASSYSEGRYYGYTF.

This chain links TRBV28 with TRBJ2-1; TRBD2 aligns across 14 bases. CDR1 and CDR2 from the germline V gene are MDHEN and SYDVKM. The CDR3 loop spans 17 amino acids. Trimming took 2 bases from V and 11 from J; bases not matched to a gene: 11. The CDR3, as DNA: TGTGCCAGCAGTTTAGGACTAGCGGGAGGTTCCACAATGAAGCAGTTCTTC. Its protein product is CASSLGLAGGSTMKQFF.

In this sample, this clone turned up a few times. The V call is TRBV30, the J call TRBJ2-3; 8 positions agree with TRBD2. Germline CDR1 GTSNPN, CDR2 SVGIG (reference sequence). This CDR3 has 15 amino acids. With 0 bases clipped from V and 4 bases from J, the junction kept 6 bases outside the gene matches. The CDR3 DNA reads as TGTGCCTGGAGTGTAGGGACTAGTAACCCAGATACGCAGTATTTT. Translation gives CAWSVGTSNPDTQYF.

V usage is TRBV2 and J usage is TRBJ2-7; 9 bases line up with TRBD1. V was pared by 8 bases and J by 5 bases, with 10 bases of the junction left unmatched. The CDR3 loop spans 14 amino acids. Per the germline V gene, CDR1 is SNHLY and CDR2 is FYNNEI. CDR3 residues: CASPSGQGFNEQYF. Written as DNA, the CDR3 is TGTGCCAGCCCCTCGGGACAGGGTTTCAACGAGCAGTACTTC.

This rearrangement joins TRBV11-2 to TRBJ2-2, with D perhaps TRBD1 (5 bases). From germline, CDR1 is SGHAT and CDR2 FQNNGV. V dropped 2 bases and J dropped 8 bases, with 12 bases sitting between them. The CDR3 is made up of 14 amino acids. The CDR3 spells CASSLLGRGGELFF. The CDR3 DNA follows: TGTGCCAGCAGCTTATTGGGGCGAGGTGGGGAGCTGTTTTTT.

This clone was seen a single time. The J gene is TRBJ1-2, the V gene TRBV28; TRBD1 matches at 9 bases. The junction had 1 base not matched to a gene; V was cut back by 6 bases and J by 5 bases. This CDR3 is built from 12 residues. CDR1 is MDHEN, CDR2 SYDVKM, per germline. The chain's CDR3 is CASRGTGYGYTF. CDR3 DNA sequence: TGTGCCAGCAGGGGGACAGGGTATGGCTACACCTTC.

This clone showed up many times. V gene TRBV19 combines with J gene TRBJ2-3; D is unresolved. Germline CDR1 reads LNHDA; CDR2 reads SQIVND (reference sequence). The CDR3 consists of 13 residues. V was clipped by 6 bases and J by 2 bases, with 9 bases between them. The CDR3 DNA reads TGTGCCAGTAGCGCCAGATACACAGATACGCAGTATTTT. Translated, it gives CASSARYTDTQYF.

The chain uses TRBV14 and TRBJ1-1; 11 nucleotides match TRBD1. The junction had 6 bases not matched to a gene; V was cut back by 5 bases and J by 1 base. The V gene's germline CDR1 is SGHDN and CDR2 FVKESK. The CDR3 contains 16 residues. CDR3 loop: CASSEGTGGGNTEAFF. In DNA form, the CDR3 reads TGTGCCAGCAGCGAAGGGACAGGGGGTGGGAACACTGAAGCTTTCTTT. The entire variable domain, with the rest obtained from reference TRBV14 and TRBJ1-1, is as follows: EAGVTQFPSHSVIEKGQTVTLRCDPISGHDNLYWYRRVMGKEIKFLLHFVKESKQDESGMPNNRFLAERTGGTYSTLKVQPAELEDSGVYFCASSEGTGGGNTEAFFGQGTRLTVV.

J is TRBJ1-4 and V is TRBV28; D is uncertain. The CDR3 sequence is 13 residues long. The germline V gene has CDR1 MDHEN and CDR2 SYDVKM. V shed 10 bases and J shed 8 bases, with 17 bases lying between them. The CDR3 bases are TGTGCCACCGCGAGTCCCCAGGCCGAAAAACTGTTTTTT. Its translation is CATASPQAEKLFF.

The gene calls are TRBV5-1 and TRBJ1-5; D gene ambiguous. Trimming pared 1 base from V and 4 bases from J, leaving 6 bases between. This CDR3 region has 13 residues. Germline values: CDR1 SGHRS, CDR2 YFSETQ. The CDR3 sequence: CASSLYQNQPQHF. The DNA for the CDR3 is TGCGCCAGCAGCTTGTACCAGAATCAGCCCCAGCATTTT.

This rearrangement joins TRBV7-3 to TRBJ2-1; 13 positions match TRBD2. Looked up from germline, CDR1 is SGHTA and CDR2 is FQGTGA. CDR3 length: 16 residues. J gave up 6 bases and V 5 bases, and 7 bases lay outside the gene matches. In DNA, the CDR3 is TGTGCCAGCAGCCGCACTAGCGGGAGGGCCCCCAATGAGCAGTTCTTC. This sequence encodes CASSRTSGRAPNEQFF.

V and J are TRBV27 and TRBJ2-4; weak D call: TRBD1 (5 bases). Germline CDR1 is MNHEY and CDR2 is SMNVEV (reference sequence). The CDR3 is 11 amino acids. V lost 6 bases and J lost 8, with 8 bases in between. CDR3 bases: TGTGCCAGCAGGCTAGGGGACATTCAGTACTTC. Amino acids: CASRLGDIQYF.